Sequencing of this T cell receptor (beta chain) was carried out in a study of blood T cell repertoires in COVID-19. The CDR3 totals 16 residues. Trimming left V 2 bases short and J 0 bases short, with 11 bases between. CDR1 is KGHSH and CDR2 is LQKENI in the germline V gene. Sequenced by immunoSEQ multiplex PCR; TCRdb stores in-frame clones only, minus some. The sample contains hundreds of thousands of clones, roughly 87% of which appear only once. The rearrangement links TRBV18 to TRBJ1-3; weak D call: TRBD1 (6 bases). The sequencing sample was made of PBMCs or T cells enriched from blood (not recorded which). The receptor comes from a woman younger than 30 with acute COVID-19. CDR3 in amino acids: CASSPNYRDSGNTIYF. For the CDR3, the DNA is TGTGCCAGCTCACCAAACTACAGGGACTCTGGAAACACCATATATTTT.